This T cell receptor (beta chain) appears in the sequencing data of a study of blood T cell repertoires in COVID-19. Study-wide background: Sources were T cells, B-cell-depleted T cells, or PBMCs; the material itself was cDNA or gDNA.

Measured with immunoSEQ multiplex PCR; TCRdb has only the in-frame clones, and not every one. The sample gives roughly 300,000 clones, around 87% of which show up once; roughly 7.1% is in the top ten. Looked up from germline, CDR1 is MNHEY and CDR2 is SMNVEV (reference sequence). The CDR3 has 14 amino acids. Trimming removed 4 bases from V and 9 bases from J; junction bases left unmatched: 9. The chain recombines TRBV27 with TRBJ2-1, with 7 positions matching TRBD2. The sequenced sample consisted of peripheral blood. The clonotype originates from a woman aged 45-65 years who had recovered from COVID-19. In nucleotides, the CDR3 is TGTGCCAGCAGTTCGCGGGAGTATTCACGTGAGCAGTTCTTC. Translated: CASSSREYSREQFF.